This T cell receptor (beta chain) was captured by sequencing in a study of identical twins. TCRdb redid the calling of the 5' RACE reads with MiXCR, one entry per CDR3 protein. The sample records about 1.7 million distinct CDR3 sequences, roughly a third being singletons. Whole-study results and caveats: High-abundance cord blood beta clonotypes had fewer insertions; memory repertoires showed none.

Worth noting for this clonotype: As yet, its antigen is unknown.

This TCR was sampled from a newborn girl in good health. The sample taken for sequencing was cord blood.

The CDR3 is CASRRYQRGGTEAFF. The DNA for the CDR3 is TGTGCCAGCAGAAGATATCAGAGGGGGGGCACTGAAGCTTTCTTT. This sequence joins TRBV25-1 and TRBJ1-1; the D gene is possibly TRBD1 (6 bases). Per the germline V gene, CDR1 is MGHDK and CDR2 is SYGVNS. CDR3 length: 15 amino acids. Trimming took off 6 bases at V and 4 bases at J, with 18 bases between the two ends.